The present T cell receptor (beta chain) was sequenced within a study of human T cells and chemical hapten exposure. This clonotype was counted only a few times. What it binds is unknown. CDR3 size: 14 residues. CDR1 and CDR2 from the germline V gene are KGHSH and LQKENI. With 1 base removed from V and 5 bases from J, the gap between germline ends came to 11 bases. TCRdb used MiXCR to reprocess the RACE reads, holding one entry per CDR3 protein. The data show just over 90,000 distinct CDR3 sequences, with just under 9% seen just once and 2.9% held by the top ten. Time point: healthy volunteer bleed at 2 weeks. Total RNA extraction was carried out from unfractionated whole blood. Study-wide results and limits: The number of TCRs above 1 in 1000 frequency did not change after DPC sensitization.

Specimen: whole blood. The clonotype comes from a female donor in good health. Some clones in this sample may be carry-over from other donors' samples. The chain has TRBV18 and TRBJ2-5; possible D gene TRBD2, 5 bases. CDR3 residues: CASSPLSRGETQYF. CDR3 nucleotides: TGTGCCAGCTCACCACTTTCTAGAGGGGAGACCCAGTACTTC.